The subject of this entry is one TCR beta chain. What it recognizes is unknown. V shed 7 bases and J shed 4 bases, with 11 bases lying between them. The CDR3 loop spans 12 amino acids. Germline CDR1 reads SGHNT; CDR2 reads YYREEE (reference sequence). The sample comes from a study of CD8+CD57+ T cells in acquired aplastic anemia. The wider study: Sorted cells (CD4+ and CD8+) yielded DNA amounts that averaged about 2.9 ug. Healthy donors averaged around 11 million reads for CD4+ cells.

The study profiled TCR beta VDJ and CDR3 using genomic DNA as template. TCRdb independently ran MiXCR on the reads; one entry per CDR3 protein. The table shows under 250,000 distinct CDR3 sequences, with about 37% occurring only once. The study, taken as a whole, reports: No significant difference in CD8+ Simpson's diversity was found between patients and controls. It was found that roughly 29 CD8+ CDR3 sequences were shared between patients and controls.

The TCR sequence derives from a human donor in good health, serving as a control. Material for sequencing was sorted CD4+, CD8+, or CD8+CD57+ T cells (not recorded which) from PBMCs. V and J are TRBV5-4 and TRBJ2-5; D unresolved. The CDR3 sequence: CASFSTGETQYF. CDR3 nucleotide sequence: TGTGCCAGCTTCTCGACCGGAGAGACCCAGTACTTC.